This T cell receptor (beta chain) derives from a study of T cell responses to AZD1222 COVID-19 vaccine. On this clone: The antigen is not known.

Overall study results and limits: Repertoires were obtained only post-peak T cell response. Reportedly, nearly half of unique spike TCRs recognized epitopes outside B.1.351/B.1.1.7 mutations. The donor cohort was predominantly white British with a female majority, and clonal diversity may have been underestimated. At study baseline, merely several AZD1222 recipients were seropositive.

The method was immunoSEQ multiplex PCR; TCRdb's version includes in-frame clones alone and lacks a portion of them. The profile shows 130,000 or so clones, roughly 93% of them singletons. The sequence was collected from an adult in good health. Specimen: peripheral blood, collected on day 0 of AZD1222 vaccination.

CDR3 DNA sequence: TGCGCCAGCAGCCAGCTTATGACGGCCCCCACCGGGGAGCTGTTTTTT. The encoded protein is CASSQLMTAPTGELFF. The chain uses TRBV4-1 and TRBJ2-2; D is undetermined. The CDR3 is made up of 16 amino acids. V lost 3 bases and J lost 4, with 15 bases in between. Germline V gene sequence: CDR1 MGHRA, CDR2 YSYEKL.